A single sample gave rise to the 20 T cell receptor beta chains below, sequenced in a study of T cell changes during pregnancy in multiple sclerosis. Sequencing was performed with immunoSEQ multiplex PCR; in TCRdb, only in-frame clones are kept and a portion is missing. The sample has about 69,000 clones, about 91% seen once. The sample was CD4+ T cells from peripheral blood mononuclear cells, taken in the third trimester of pregnancy. The receptors here all came from a female donor in good health, enrolled as a control in a pregnancy study.

This clone appeared a single time. This chain joins TRBV2 and TRBJ1-1; TRBD1 is a possible D gene (5 bases). This CDR3 spans 12 amino acids. Germline CDR1 and CDR2: SNHLY and FYNNEI. The V gene lost 6 bases and the J gene lost 4 bases, with 9 bases spanning the gap. For the CDR3, the DNA is TGTGCCAGCAGGGAGCAGGGCACTGAAGCTTTCTTT. Translation gives CASREQGTEAFF.

The chain combines TRBV18 with TRBJ1-1, with 9 bases aligning to TRBD1. V lost 3 bases and J lost 0; bases outside the gene matches: 5. The germline V gene has CDR1 KGHSH and CDR2 LQKENI. This CDR3 spans 16 amino acids. CDR3 sequence reads: CASSPGQGWMNTEAFF. DNA for the CDR3: TGTGCCAGCTCACCTGGACAGGGGTGGATGAACACTGAAGCTTTCTTT.

V is TRBV28 and J is TRBJ1-1; the D is unclear. Germline V lookup: CDR1 MDHEN, CDR2 SYDVKM. Trimming removed 2 bases from V and 1 base from J, with 11 bases in between. The length of the CDR3 is 15 residues. Written as DNA, the CDR3 is TGTGCCAGCAGTTTAAGCGTTCCCGCGAACACTGAAGCTTTCTTT. Its protein product is CASSLSVPANTEAFF.

CDR3 sequence (DNA): TGTGCCAGCAGCTTAACCCTGGACAGTAACACCGGGGAGCTGTTTTTT. This sequence encodes CASSLTLDSNTGELFF. The rearrangement joins TRBV11-3 to TRBJ2-2; the D gene is possibly TRBD1 (6 bases). Germline CDR1 SGHNT, CDR2 YENEEA. The CDR3 totals 16 residues. V lost 2 bases and J 2 bases, leaving 12 bases between the germline ends. Complete variable domain (other parts from reference TRBV11-3 and TRBJ2-2): EAGVVQSPRYKIIEKKQPVAFWCNPISGHNTLYWYLQNLGQGPELLIRYENEEAVDDSQLPKDRFSAERLKGVDSTLKIQPAELGDSAVYLCASSLTLDSNTGELFFGEGSRLTVL.

The chain recombines TRBV30 with TRBJ2-7, with D perhaps TRBD1 (5 bases). CDR1 and CDR2 from the germline V gene are GTSNPN and SVGIG (reference sequence). Trimming removed 3 bases at V and 7 bases at J, with 10 bases between. CDR3 length: 11 residues. The CDR3 DNA reads as TGTGCCTGGAGCGCTCGACAGGAGCAGTACTTC. It codes for CAWSARQEQYF.

The chain couples TRBV10-3 to TRBJ2-1; 7 nucleotides align to TRBD1. V dropped 2 bases and J dropped 5; count of bases not matched to a gene: 12. This CDR3 has 17 residues. Germline V gives CDR1 ENHRY, CDR2 SYGVKD. CDR3: CAISEARGTESNNEQFF. The DNA of the CDR3 is TGTGCCATCAGTGAGGCCAGGGGGACAGAGAGTAACAATGAGCAGTTCTTC.

The V gene is TRBV6-5, the J gene TRBJ2-1; 8 nucleotides agree with TRBD1. Germline V gives CDR1 MNHEY, CDR2 SVGAGI. The CDR3 has 14 residues. V trimming: 4 bases; J trimming: 6 bases; junction bases outside the gene matches: 5. CDR3 bases: TGTGCCAGCAGTTTGGACAGGGATGGCAATGAGCAGTTCTTC. This codes for CASSLDRDGNEQFF.

The chain recombines TRBV6-6 with TRBJ1-1; D might be TRBD1 (5 bases). Between the trimmed V and J ends, which lost 8 bases and 7 bases, there was a span of 20 bases. The germline CDR1 and CDR2 sequences are MNHNY and SVGAGI (reference sequence). The CDR3 covers 14 residues. The DNA of the CDR3 is TGTGCCAGCGTAATAATCGACAGACCCTTTGAAGCTTTCTTT. Encoded protein: CASVIIDRPFEAFF.

The chain recombines TRBV30 with TRBJ1-2; 8 bases are a match to TRBD1. CDR3 length: 14 residues. Per the germline V gene, CDR1 is GTSNPN and CDR2 is SVGIG (reference sequence). V was pared by 1 base and J by 8 bases, with 9 bases of the junction left unmatched. DNA of the CDR3: TGTGCCTGGAGTGCGGCAGGGGGCATTAGAGGCTACACCTTC. This sequence encodes CAWSAAGGIRGYTF.

The V gene is TRBV7-3, the J gene TRBJ1-2, with 8 bases that match TRBD1. Germline lookup yields CDR1 SGHTA and CDR2 FQGTGA. V lost 4 bases, J lost 8 bases, and 12 bases stayed unmatched. The CDR3 sequence is 15 residues long. CDR3 amino acids: CASSSGGQVTGGYTF. CDR3 nucleotides: TGTGCCAGCAGCTCCGGGGGACAGGTGACTGGCGGCTACACCTTC. The complete variable domain, with remaining parts taken from reference TRBV7-3 and TRBJ1-2, reads GAGVSQTPSNKVTEKGKYVELRCDPISGHTALYWYRQSLGQGPEFLIYFQGTGAADDSGLPNDRFFAVRPEGSVSTLKIQRTERGDSAVYLCASSSGGQVTGGYTFGSGTRLTVV.

In the case of this clone: Germline is not matched at one junction end, which may reflect a read error. The rearrangement joins TRBV7-7 to TRBJ2-3, with 7 bases identical to TRBD1. The length of the CDR3 is 15 residues. Germline-derived CDR1 and CDR2 are SSHAT and FNYEAQ (reference sequence). The CDR3 protein is CASSLGGQSTDTQYF. The CDR3 DNA sequence: TGTGCTAGCAGCTTAGGGGGACAGAGCACAGATACGCAGTATTTT.

V and J are TRBV9 and TRBJ1-5; perhaps TRBD1 as D (6 bases). The CDR3 is 14 amino acids. Germline CDR1 SGDLS, CDR2 YYNGEE. Trimming removed 0 bases at V and 2 bases at J, with 6 bases between. CDR3 DNA: TGTGCCAGCAGCGTAGGACAGGGCAATCAGCCCCAGCATTTT. The encoded protein is CASSVGQGNQPQHF.

V usage is TRBV4-2 and J usage is TRBJ1-2; D call uncertain. Germline V lookup: CDR1 LGHNA, CDR2 YNFKEQ. Between the trimmed V and J ends, which lost 0 bases and 4 bases, there was a span of 12 bases. The CDR3 has 15 residues. The CDR3 here is CASSQDNRGSYGYTF. The CDR3 DNA follows: TGTGCCAGCAGCCAAGATAATCGGGGTTCCTATGGCTACACCTTC.

The chain joins TRBV5-1 to TRBJ1-1, with D possibly being TRBD1 (5 bases). Germline CDR1 SGHRS, CDR2 YFSETQ. CDR3 size: 14 residues. The ends were cut back, 4 bases at V and 0 bases at J, with 10 bases in the middle. The CDR3 nucleotides read TGCGCCAGCAGCGCGGGACTGATGAACACTGAAGCTTTCTTT. Translated, it gives CASSAGLMNTEAFF. The full variable domain, its missing parts supplied by reference TRBV5-1 and TRBJ1-1, is KAGVTQTPRYLIKTRGQQVTLSCSPISGHRSVSWYQQTPGQGLQFLFEYFSETQRNKGNFPGRFSGRQFSNSRSEMNVSTLELGDSALYLCASSAGLMNTEAFFGQGTRLTVV.

The chain is built from TRBV10-3 and TRBJ1-2, with 9 bases fitting TRBD1. Trimming cost V 7 bases and J 3 bases; bases outside gene matches: 6. This CDR3 region has 14 residues. The germline gives CDR1 ENHRY, CDR2 SYGVKD. CDR3 coding DNA: TGTGCCATCACTCGGACAGGGGAGGACTATGGCTACACCTTC. Protein sequence: CAITRTGEDYGYTF.

The gene calls are TRBV27 and TRBJ2-1, with 10 positions matching TRBD2. Looked up from germline, CDR1 is MNHEY and CDR2 is SMNVEV (reference sequence). CDR3 length: 15 amino acids. The ends lost 2 bases at V and 6 bases at J; junction bases unmatched: 4. The CDR3 sequence is CASSLKAGGLNEQFF. In DNA, the CDR3 is TGTGCCAGCAGTTTAAAAGCGGGGGGGCTCAATGAGCAGTTCTTC.

This chain links TRBV18 with TRBJ1-4; D remains unclear. V lost 3 bases and J 0 bases, leaving 8 bases between the germline ends. This CDR3 has 15 residues. Germline assignment: CDR1 KGHSH and CDR2 LQKENI. For the CDR3, the DNA is TGTGCCAGCTCACCTCGGGAGCCAACTAATGAAAAACTGTTTTTT. This codes for CASSPREPTNEKLFF. The variable domain in full, completed from reference TRBV18 and TRBJ1-4, reads NAGVMQNPRHLVRRRGQEARLRCSPMKGHSHVYWYRQLPEEGLKFMVYLQKENIIDESGMPKERFSAEFPKEGPSILRIQQVVRGDSAAYFCASSPREPTNEKLFFGSGTQLSVL.

This chain joins TRBV30 and TRBJ2-7, with a possible D match to TRBD2 (7 bases). Germline V gene lookup returns CDR1 GTSNPN and CDR2 SVGIG (reference sequence). The V gene lost 0 bases and the J gene lost 2 bases, with 11 bases spanning the gap. This CDR3 region has 14 residues. In DNA form, the CDR3 reads TGTGCCTGGAGTGTAGGCGGGGGCGCCTACGAGCAGTACTTC. Its translation is CAWSVGGGAYEQYF.

V is TRBV15 and J is TRBJ2-3; the D is unclear. V lost 0 bases and J lost 5, with 6 bases in between. This CDR3 contains 13 residues. The germline V gene has CDR1 LNHNV and CDR2 YYDKDF (reference sequence). CDR3: CATSRDRVDTQYF. DNA for the CDR3: TGTGCCACCAGCAGAGATCGGGTAGATACGCAGTATTTT.

V is TRBV11-2 and J is TRBJ1-6, with unresolved D. Germline assignment: CDR1 SGHAT and CDR2 FQNNGV. The V gene lost 0 bases and the J gene lost 7 bases, with 4 bases spanning the gap. The CDR3 is 13 residues long. Here the CDR3 reads CASSLERNSPLHF. For the CDR3, the DNA is TGTGCCAGCAGCTTAGAGAGGAATTCACCCCTCCACTTT.